A single sample gave rise to the 4 T cell receptor beta chains below, sequenced in a study of shared T cell receptors in the human thymus (dated by TCRdb to the early 2020s). The library was obtained by the immunoSEQ multiplex PCR assay. This is the immuneACCESS table as TCRdb keeps it, with only in-frame sequences that have V and J called. A part of the clones is gone; compared with another copy, unresolved V genes explain less than half, and the rest is unexplained. This sample comprises some 720,000 clones, roughly 90% of them detected only once. Around 0.0099% of the sample is held by the ten biggest clonotypes. The same sample was also studied in work on human thymus T cells.

The sequenced sample was thymocytes. Receptors were obtained from a boy less than two years old with a congenital heart defect. Donor details come from another sample of the same person, matched by shared clones.

This sequence joins TRBV19 and TRBJ2-1; 10 bases are shared with TRBD1. The CDR3 consists of 15 residues. The germline gives CDR1 LNHDA, CDR2 SQIVND (reference sequence). V gave up 6 bases and J gave up 4 bases; unmatched junction bases: 6. The CDR3 nucleotides read TGTGCCAGTAGCTCGGACAGGGGGGTATACAATGAGCAGTTCTTC. As protein: CASSSDRGVYNEQFF.

This clone was found once. This chain connects TRBV15 to TRBJ2-1; 8 nucleotides match TRBD2. Germline V gives CDR1 LNHNV, CDR2 YYDKDF (reference sequence). The CDR3 length is 15 residues. V dropped 1 base and J dropped 5; count of bases not matched to a gene: 4. CDR3 protein: CATSRGPSGHNEQFF. In DNA form, the CDR3 reads TGTGCCACCAGCAGAGGTCCTAGCGGGCACAATGAGCAGTTCTTC. Supplemented by reference TRBV15 and TRBJ2-1, the full variable domain reads DAMVIQNPRYQVTQFGKPVTLSCSQTLNHNVMYWYQQKSSQAPKLLFHYYDKDFNNEADTPDNFQSRRPNTSFCFLDIRSPGLGDTAMYLCATSRGPSGHNEQFFGPGTRLTVL.

The CDR3 nucleotides are TGTGCCAGCAGCCCTCCCCTAGCGGCAGATACGCAGTATTTT. It codes for CASSPPLAADTQYF. The V call is TRBV11-2, the J call TRBJ2-3; 7 bases map to TRBD2. Germline trimming cut 5 bases from V and 4 bases from J; bases unmatched to any gene: 6. The CDR3 is made up of 14 amino acids. Germline V gene data show CDR1 as SGHAT and CDR2 as FQNNGV.

The V call is TRBV28, the J call TRBJ1-1; TRBD1 agrees at 10 bases. Trimming cost V 8 bases and J 0 bases; bases outside gene matches: 15. CDR3 size: 18 residues. In germline, CDR1 is MDHEN, CDR2 SYDVKM. CDR3: CASQHRVDRGRMNTEAFF. The CDR3 DNA reads TGTGCCAGCCAGCATAGGGTTGACAGGGGGCGAATGAACACTGAAGCTTTCTTT.